The source of this T cell receptor (beta chain) is a study of shared clonotypes between healthy human individuals. Study-level information: Used for every donor were three CD4 naive, three CD4 memory, two CD8 naive and one CD8 memory plate. Study-wide results and limits: Clonotype sharing among the donors was expected to vary with sequencing depth.

As handled by the study authors: ImmunoSEQ sequences covered only the junction and lacked quality scores; filtering therefore differed. Method: immunoSEQ multiplex PCR; TCRdb's copy keeps in-frame clones and lacks some. The V and J calls and clone size were taken over from that table, and D and trimming were inferred from the DNA. Here the sample spans approximately 1.5 million clones, 95% to 99% being singletons. A remark on this clone: The antigen is not known.

Deletions cut 2 bases from V and 4 bases from J, with 16 bases between. The germline CDR1 and CDR2 sequences are MNHEY and SVGAGI. This CDR3 has 16 residues. The clonotype originates from a man aged 30 to 45 in good health. The V call is TRBV6-5, the J call TRBJ2-3; maybe TRBD1 (6 bases). Material: naive CD4+ T cells sorted from blood. Subset here: CD45RA+ positively selected. The CDR3 protein is CASSYGLQSGADTQYF. CDR3 DNA: TGTGCCAGCAGTTACGGGCTTCAATCAGGGGCAGATACGCAGTATTTT.